This entry lists 20 T cell receptor beta chains sequenced from one sample in a study of patients and donors after allogeneic stem cell transplantation. Using its own MiXCR run on the RT-PCR reads, TCRdb lists one record per CDR3 protein. The table has approximately 250,000 distinct CDR3 sequences, roughly 13% seen once; the top ten hold more than 9%. The sequenced material came from blood, either unsorted or a sorted T cell fraction (not recorded which). The receptors originated from a human donor who was either an allogeneic HSCT recipient or a stem cell or donor lymphocyte infusion donor (not recorded which). It is not recorded whose cells these are; they may come from a transplant donor.

Only a few counts were recorded for this clonotype. The V gene is TRBV10-3, the J gene TRBJ1-1; TRBD1 matches at 7 bases. Germline-derived CDR1 and CDR2 are ENHRY and SYGVKD. This CDR3 spans 13 amino acids. With 7 bases clipped from V and 0 bases from J, the junction kept 2 bases outside the gene matches. CDR3 DNA sequence: TGTGCCATCACGGGACAGATGAACACTGAAGCTTTCTTT. Translated: CAITGQMNTEAFF.

This clonotype was detected ten times or more. The rearrangement links TRBV11-2 to TRBJ2-7; TRBD1 might be the D (6 bases). V lost 5 bases and J 4 bases, leaving 15 bases between the germline ends. Germline CDR1 reads SGHAT; CDR2 reads FQNNGV. The CDR3 loop spans 14 amino acids. CDR3 loop: CASSHRVFLYEQYF. The CDR3 DNA is TGTGCCAGCAGCCACAGGGTTTTCCTTTACGAGCAGTACTTC.

The rearrangement joins TRBV20-1 to TRBJ2-3, with D hard to call. Trimming cost V 3 bases and J 2 bases, with 12 bases left between them. Germline assignment: CDR1 DFQATT and CDR2 SNEGSKA (reference sequence). The CDR3 has 14 amino acids. The CDR3 DNA follows: TGCAGTGCTAGGGGCCGTTGGGCCACAGATACGCAGTATTTT. Its protein product is CSARGRWATDTQYF.

There are a few counts of this clonotype. This sequence joins TRBV7-9 and TRBJ1-2; D gene ambiguous. CDR1 and CDR2 from the germline V gene are SEHNR and FQNEAQ (reference sequence). This CDR3 has 14 residues. V dropped 2 bases and J dropped 4 bases, with 11 bases sitting between them. CDR3 region: CASSLSNSPYGYTF. The CDR3 region has the DNA TGTGCCAGCAGCTTATCGAACAGCCCCTATGGCTACACCTTC. The whole variable domain, remainder taken from reference TRBV7-9 and TRBJ1-2, is DTGVSQNPRHKITKRGQNVTFRCDPISEHNRLYWYRQTLGQGPEFLTYFQNEAQLEKSRLLSDRFSAERPKGSFSTLEIQRTEQGDSAMYLCASSLSNSPYGYTFGSGTRLTVV.

This clonotype was found a few times. The chain is built from TRBV5-8 and TRBJ1-2; tentative D call: TRBD1 (5 bases). Germline V gene lookup returns CDR1 SGHTS and CDR2 YDEGEE. V was pared by 4 bases and J by 6 bases, with 22 bases between. The CDR3 has 16 amino acids. The CDR3 bases are TGTGCCAGCAGCCCCCGGGGGGTGACAGTATCGGATGGCTACACCTTC. Translation gives CASSPRGVTVSDGYTF.

The chain has TRBV20-1 and TRBJ2-7; D is possibly TRBD1 (5 bases). Per germline, CDR1 DFQATT and CDR2 SNEGSKA (reference sequence). The CDR3 is 13 residues long. V was clipped by 3 bases and J by 4 bases, with 13 bases between them. In DNA, the CDR3 is TGCAGTGCTAGTCAGCAGGGTCTTTACGAGCAGTACTTC. Its translation is CSASQQGLYEQYF.

This clonotype was found a few times. The rearrangement uses TRBV5-4 and TRBJ2-1; 8 bases line up with TRBD2. The CDR3 consists of 17 residues. Germline trimming cut 4 bases from V and 10 bases from J; bases unmatched to any gene: 19. Per the germline V gene, CDR1 is SGHNT and CDR2 is YYREEE (reference sequence). CDR3 loop: CASSPGGSGITSGEQFF. The DNA for the CDR3 is TGTGCCAGCAGCCCGGGGGGTAGCGGGATCACGAGCGGCGAGCAGTTCTTC.

This clonotype was counted ten times or more. The chain combines TRBV4-3 with TRBJ1-1; tentative D call: TRBD1 (6 bases). V was shortened by 2 bases and J by 6 bases, with 10 bases between the two germline ends. This CDR3 region has 13 residues. The germline CDR1 and CDR2 sequences are LGHNA and YSLEER. For the CDR3, the DNA is TGCGCCAGCAGCCAATTGGACAGCTCTGAAGCTTTCTTT. Translated: CASSQLDSSEAFF.

This clonotype showed up many times. CDR3 nucleotide sequence: TGCAGCGTTGAACTAGCGAGATACGAGCAGTACTTC. Translated: CSVELARYEQYF. The V and J genes are TRBV29-1 and TRBJ2-7, with D perhaps TRBD2 (6 bases). Per the germline V gene, CDR1 is SQVTM and CDR2 is ANQGSEA. V shed 2 bases and J shed 4 bases, with 9 bases lying between them. The CDR3 loop spans 12 amino acids.

This clonotype showed up just a few times. V is TRBV27 and J is TRBJ1-1; no definite D call. The CDR3 spans 15 residues. The ends were cut back, 8 bases at V and 5 bases at J, with 21 bases in the middle. Per germline, CDR1 MNHEY and CDR2 SMNVEV (reference sequence). The CDR3, as DNA: TGTGCCAGCGGCCCGGAGCCGTGGGTTGGGACTGAAGCTTTCTTT. It is translated as CASGPEPWVGTEAFF.

This clonotype was detected a few times. Germline and junction disagree at one end, which may indicate a read error. This chain connects TRBV20-1 to TRBJ2-1, with D perhaps matching TRBD2 (5 bases). This CDR3 region has 13 residues. The germline CDR1 and CDR2 sequences are DFQATT and SNEGSKA (reference sequence). CDR3 in DNA: TGCAGTGCAAGAGGGCTAGGCCCCAATGAGCAGTTCTTC. It translates to CSARGLGPNEQFF.

The CDR3 sequence: CASIRTGGSQPQHF. The CDR3 DNA reads as TGTGCCAGCATTAGGACAGGGGGTAGTCAGCCCCAGCATTTT. V gene TRBV6-1 combines with J gene TRBJ1-5; 10 positions match TRBD1. CDR3 length equals 14 residues. Trimming at V came to 7 bases and at J to 6 bases, leaving 6 bases not matched to a gene. Germline CDR1 reads MNHNS; CDR2 reads SASEGT.

This clonotype was counted a few times. The chain is built from TRBV2 and TRBJ1-6; D is perhaps TRBD1 (6 bases). The germline CDR1 and CDR2 sequences are SNHLY and FYNNEI. V lost 4 bases and J 5 bases, leaving 12 bases between the germline ends. The CDR3 is made up of 15 amino acids. The chain's CDR3 is CASSVDRTDNSPLHF. The CDR3 nucleotides are TGTGCCAGCAGTGTGGATCGGACAGATAATTCACCCCTCCACTTT.

V usage is TRBV19 and J usage is TRBJ1-1; D call uncertain. The V gene lost 2 bases and the J gene lost 5 bases, with 9 bases spanning the gap. The CDR3 totals 13 residues. Germline-derived CDR1 and CDR2 are LNHDA and SQIVND (reference sequence). CDR3 bases: TGTGCCAGTAGTATACTCTCCGTTACTGAAGCTTTCTTT. Its protein product is CASSILSVTEAFF. Supplemented by reference TRBV19 and TRBJ1-1, the full variable domain reads DGGITQSPKYLFRKEGQNVTLSCEQNLNHDAMYWYRQDPGQGLRLIYYSQIVNDFQKGDIAEGYSVSREKKESFPLTVTSAQKNPTAFYLCASSILSVTEAFFGQGTRLTVV.

This clonotype was seen more than once but under ten times. V is TRBV9 and J is TRBJ2-1; 15 positions agree with TRBD2. The CDR3 sequence is 16 residues long. Germline V gives CDR1 SGDLS, CDR2 YYNGEE. The J segment lost 7 bases and the V segment lost 3 bases, leaving 5 bases of the junction unmatched. The CDR3 loop is CASSAGLAGGSNEQFF. The DNA of the CDR3 is TGTGCCAGCAGCGCAGGACTAGCGGGAGGGTCAAATGAGCAGTTCTTC.

The genes are TRBV11-3 and TRBJ1-1; 12 positions match TRBD1. The CDR3 is 16 residues long. The V and J ends lost 2 bases and 4 bases, in that order; junction bases with no gene match: 5. Per the germline V gene, CDR1 is SGHNT and CDR2 is YENEEA. The CDR3 sequence is CASSLLPGQGATEAFF. Written as DNA, the CDR3 is TGTGCCAGCAGCTTATTACCGGGACAGGGGGCCACTGAAGCTTTCTTT.

This clonotype was counted only a few times. The chain combines TRBV5-6 with TRBJ2-2; unclear D gene. Trimming took off 1 base at V and 4 bases at J, with 11 bases between the two ends. The CDR3 loop spans 15 amino acids. CDR1 and CDR2 (germline): SGHDT, YYEEEE. Here the CDR3 DNA reads TGTGCCAGCAGCTTGCCTGGGGTTGTCACCGGGGAGCTGTTTTTT. This sequence encodes CASSLPGVVTGELFF.

The chain uses TRBV25-1 and TRBJ1-5; maybe TRBD1 (6 bases). The CDR3 sequence is 14 residues long. In germline, CDR1 is MGHDK, CDR2 SYGVNS. With 4 bases removed from V and 0 bases from J, the gap between germline ends came to 7 bases. The CDR3 here is CASSGQDSNQPQHF. The CDR3 DNA reads as TGTGCCAGCAGTGGACAGGATAGCAATCAGCCCCAGCATTTT.

This chain links TRBV6-5 with TRBJ1-1, with D possibly being TRBD1 (5 bases). CDR1 MNHEY and CDR2 SVGAGI come from the germline V gene. This CDR3 is built from 14 residues. The ends were cut back, 2 bases at V and 5 bases at J, with 12 bases in the middle. CDR3 amino acids: CASSYQGGETEAFF. The CDR3 nucleotides read TGTGCCAGCAGTTACCAGGGAGGGGAGACTGAAGCTTTCTTT.

This clonotype appeared a few times. The chain couples TRBV7-2 to TRBJ1-4, with 10 bases fitting TRBD1. Germline assignment: CDR1 SGHTA and CDR2 FQGNSA. Germline trimming cut 5 bases from V and 7 bases from J; bases unmatched to any gene: 7. This CDR3 is built from 15 residues. The DNA for the CDR3 is TGTGCCAGCAGCCCGACAGGGGGCTTCACTGAAAAACTGTTTTTT. Residues: CASSPTGGFTEKLFF.